This T cell receptor beta chain is drawn from a study of blood T cell repertoires in COVID-19. Trimming removed 2 bases from V and 1 base from J, with 18 bases in between. Germline-derived CDR1 and CDR2 are SEHNR and FQNEAQ (reference sequence). The CDR3 consists of 19 residues. Under the authors' procedure: Reference gene primer amplification yielded estimated nucleated cell counts. The repertoire was sequenced with immunoSEQ multiplex PCR; TCRdb's copy has only in-frame clones and lacks some. That table is the source of V, J and clone size, and D and trimming were worked out from the DNA. The table shows roughly 250,000 clones, with 80% to 90% occurring only once.

This TCR came from a woman aged 40-49 years with acute or convalescent COVID-19. The genes are TRBV7-9 and TRBJ1-6, with TRBD1 as a possible D gene (5 bases). Sample: peripheral blood. CDR3 nucleotide sequence: TGTGCCAGCAGCTTATCGGGACTGACGGCGTTTTCCTATAATTCACCCCTCCACTTT. Translating gives CASSLSGLTAFSYNSPLHF. Together with reference TRBV7-9 and TRBJ1-6, the CDR3 gives the full variable domain: DTGVSQNPRHKITKRGQNVTFRCDPISEHNRLYWYRQTLGQGPEFLTYFQNEAQLEKSRLLSDRFSAERPKGSFSTLEIQRTEQGDSAMYLCASSLSGLTAFSYNSPLHFGNGTRLTVT.